A single sample gave rise to the 11 T cell receptor beta chains below, sequenced in a study of identical twins. Each CDR3 protein is one row after TCRdb ran MiXCR on the 5' RACE reads. The sample records approximately 700,000 distinct CDR3 sequences, 18% being singletons. These data also formed part of another study, on T cells expressing NK-cell markers.

Sequenced material: PBMCs. These receptors all stem from a woman aged 18-29 years in good health.

This clonotype has just a few counts. The chain is built from TRBV20-1 and TRBJ1-4; 7 bases fit TRBD1. V shed 3 bases, J shed 5 bases, and the junction held 3 bases outside the gene matches. Germline V gene lookup returns CDR1 DFQATT and CDR2 SNEGSKA (reference sequence). The CDR3 extends over 13 amino acids. The chain's CDR3 is CSARATGNEKLFF. CDR3 sequence (DNA): TGCAGTGCTAGGGCGACAGGGAATGAAAAACTGTTTTTT.

In its sample, this clonotype was seen a few times. The chain uses TRBV12-5 and TRBJ2-1; D is uncertain. The CDR3 has 11 residues. Germline values: CDR1 LGHNT, CDR2 FRNRAP. V was cut by 10 bases and J by 4 bases, with 8 bases left in between. The CDR3 DNA sequence: TGTGCTACAGCTGGGTACAATGAGCAGTTCTTC. The encoded protein is CATAGYNEQFF.

This chain joins TRBV20-1 and TRBJ2-1, with D tentatively TRBD1 or TRBD2 (5 bases each). V was clipped by 6 bases and J by 6 bases, with 21 bases between them. Germline CDR1 reads DFQATT; CDR2 reads SNEGSKA (reference sequence). The CDR3 is 15 residues long. The CDR3 coding sequence is TGCAGTGCAGAACCGGGACCACCCTTTTTCAATGAGCAGTTCTTC. Protein product: CSAEPGPPFFNEQFF.

The J gene is TRBJ1-1, the V gene TRBV5-6, with 10 bases fitting TRBD1. The V gene's germline CDR1 is SGHDT and CDR2 YYEEEE. Trimming at V came to 4 bases and at J to 5 bases, leaving 5 bases not matched to a gene. This CDR3 region has 14 residues. The CDR3 loop reads CASSGTGDGTEAFF. CDR3 DNA sequence: TGTGCCAGCAGCGGGACAGGGGATGGAACTGAAGCTTTCTTT.

J is TRBJ2-3 and V is TRBV18; a possible D gene is TRBD1 (6 bases). CDR3 length: 14 amino acids. CDR1 and CDR2 (germline): KGHSH, LQKENI. Trimming removed 6 bases at V and 3 bases at J, with 13 bases between. CDR3 protein: CASSGTRLTDTQYF. The CDR3 bases are TGTGCCAGCTCCGGGACAAGGCTGACAGATACGCAGTATTTT.

This clonotype was counted only a few times. This chain joins TRBV4-3 and TRBJ1-2; weak D call: TRBD1 (5 bases). Germline-derived CDR1 and CDR2 are LGHNA and YSLEER. There are 15 residues in the CDR3. Trimming removed 3 bases at V and 4 bases at J, with 15 bases between. The CDR3 loop is CASSQGGRETYGYTF. The CDR3 coding sequence is TGCGCCAGCAGCCAGGGGGGTCGGGAAACCTATGGCTACACCTTC.

Notes on this clonotype: Sequence at one end of the junction differs from germline and may be a read error. The chain recombines TRBV10-3 with TRBJ1-5; no clear D. The germline V gene has CDR1 ENHRY and CDR2 SYGVKD. CDR3 length equals 17 residues. The CDR3 DNA is TGTGCCTTCAGTTTAAGTGGCAGCGCAAAATACAATCAGCCCCAGCATTTT. Protein: CAFSLSGSAKYNQPQHF.

The gene calls are TRBV7-2 and TRBJ2-1; the match to TRBD2 covers 10 bases. This CDR3 region has 15 residues. Germline CDR1 and CDR2: SGHTA and FQGNSA. The V gene end was trimmed by 5 bases and the J gene end by 6 bases; junction bases not matched to a gene: 7. The CDR3 here is CASSARLAGTNEQFF. DNA for the CDR3: TGTGCCAGCAGCGCCCGACTAGCGGGTACCAATGAGCAGTTCTTC. Filled out from reference TRBV7-2 and TRBJ2-1, the complete variable domain reads GAGVSQSPSNKVTEKGKDVELRCDPISGHTALYWYRQSLGQGLEFLIYFQGNSAPDKSGLPSDRFSAERTGGSVSTLTIQRTQQEDSAVYLCASSARLAGTNEQFFGPGTRLTVL.

This rearrangement joins TRBV12-3 or TRBV12-4 to TRBJ2-5; D is ambiguous. The CDR3 contains 11 residues. The V end was cut by 8 bases, the J end by 4 bases, with 8 bases between. The CDR3 loop reads CASRNAETQYF. CDR3 nucleotides: TGTGCCAGCCGTAATGCAGAGACCCAGTACTTC.

The chain uses TRBV10-3 and TRBJ2-5; 13 bases line up with TRBD2. CDR1 and CDR2 (germline): ENHRY, SYGVKD. The ends lost 10 bases at V and 7 bases at J; junction bases unmatched: 12. This CDR3 is 15 amino acids long. CDR3 region: CASLSTSGGSGTQYF. The CDR3 coding sequence is TGTGCCAGCCTTTCGACTAGCGGGGGGTCAGGGACCCAGTACTTC.

This CDR3 is CASRLTSNTGELFF. DNA for the CDR3: TGCGCCAGCAGACTTACAAGTAACACCGGGGAGCTGTTTTTT. The chain is built from TRBV5-1 and TRBJ2-2, with D unresolved. CDR3 length: 14 amino acids. Germline CDR1 reads SGHRS; CDR2 reads YFSETQ. Trimming took 5 bases from V and 2 from J, leaving 10 bases between them.